The T cell receptor beta chain described here comes from a study of blood T cell repertoires in COVID-19. Study details: The United States, Italy and Spain provided the acute and convalescent COVID-19 samples. The cDNA or gDNA used as material had been derived from T cells, B-cell-depleted T cells, or PBMCs.

Authors' methods: Estimates of nucleated cell counts were drawn from the amplification of reference gene primers. Profiling relied on immunoSEQ multiplex PCR, and the TCRdb table lists in-frame clones only, not all of them. V and J calls and clone size are given by that table; D and trimming were obtained from the DNA. The table lists roughly 100,000 clones, 71% of them singletons. CDR3 length equals 15 residues. Germline V lookup: CDR1 SGHRS, CDR2 YFSETQ. The ends were cut back, 0 bases at V and 2 bases at J, with 12 bases in the middle. The origin of this receptor is a human donor with acute or convalescent COVID-19. The donor label of this sample is uncertain. The sequencing input was peripheral blood. This chain links TRBV5-1 with TRBJ2-7; maybe TRBD1 (6 bases). The CDR3 sequence is CASSLGQGSTYEQYV. The CDR3 bases are TGCGCCAGCAGCTTGGGTCAGGGGTCCACCTACGAGCAGTACGTC.